The 24 T cell receptor beta chains presented below share a single source sample, sequenced in a study of OX40 agonist ivuxolimab in advanced cancers. This table comes from immunoSEQ multiplex PCR, and its TCRdb copy is limited to in-frame clones, with some not included. The table shows about 27,000 clones, with 75% to 90% occurring only once. The starting material was CD4+ or CD8+ T cells sorted from blood, obtained in a trial of the OX40 agonist ivuxolimab. All receptors come from an adult with an advanced solid tumor such as melanoma, head and neck, liver or kidney cancer.

The genes are TRBV27 and TRBJ2-2, with D uncertain. This CDR3 region has 12 residues. V lost 8 bases to trimming and J lost 6 bases, with 10 bases between them. The V gene's germline CDR1 is MNHEY and CDR2 SMNVEV (reference sequence). The CDR3 region has the DNA TGTGCCAGCGAAACCCGGGCCGGGGAGCTGTTTTTT. Translating gives CASETRAGELFF.

The chain carries TRBV6-5 and TRBJ1-2; 9 bases line up with TRBD1. The CDR3 has 13 residues. V was clipped by 2 bases and J by 7 bases; unmatched bases: 2. Germline CDR1 MNHEY, CDR2 SVGAGI. The CDR3 DNA follows: TGTGCCAGCAGTTACGACAGGGGGATTGGCTACACCTTC. The encoded protein is CASSYDRGIGYTF.

The chain employs TRBV5-6 and TRBJ2-5; D unclear. V dropped 1 base and J dropped 3 bases, with 4 bases sitting between them. Looked up from germline, CDR1 is SGHDT and CDR2 is YYEEEE. The CDR3 runs to 12 residues. The CDR3 is CASSLLEETQYF. The CDR3 DNA is TGTGCCAGCAGCTTGTTAGAAGAGACCCAGTACTTC.

The chain couples TRBV7-3 to TRBJ2-2; TRBD2 agrees at 8 bases. The V segment lost 1 base and the J segment 4 bases; nucleotides outside the gene matches: 11. The CDR3 extends over 18 amino acids. Germline V gene lookup returns CDR1 SGHTA and CDR2 FQGTGA. CDR3 in amino acids: CASSLRPVTSEITGELFF. The CDR3 DNA reads TGTGCCAGCAGCTTAAGGCCCGTGACTAGCGAAATCACCGGGGAGCTGTTTTTT.

The CDR3, as DNA: TGTGCCAGCAGCCTGGGGAGAGGAGGGTCCTACGAGCAGTACTTC. It specifies CASSLGRGGSYEQYF. The genes are TRBV9 and TRBJ2-7, with D possibly TRBD2 on 6 matching bases. Germline V CDR1 and CDR2: SGDLS, YYNGEE. V was pared by 4 bases and J by 1 base, with 15 bases between. The CDR3 spans 15 residues.

V is TRBV13 and J is TRBJ2-3, with 7 bases lining up with TRBD2. In germline, CDR1 is PRHDT, CDR2 FYEKMQ (reference sequence). Trimming took 4 bases from V and 0 from J; bases not matched to a gene: 7. This CDR3 comprises 16 residues. DNA for the CDR3: TGTGCCAGCAGCTCCCTCACTAGCGCTAGCACAGATACGCAGTATTTT. This sequence encodes CASSSLTSASTDTQYF.

The rearrangement joins TRBV7-9 to TRBJ1-4; D is unresolved. V gave up 1 base and J gave up 4 bases, with 10 bases separating them. Germline CDR1 is SEHNR and CDR2 is FQNEAQ (reference sequence). This CDR3 spans 15 amino acids. CDR3 nucleotides: TGTGCCAGCAGCTTAGGTCCTAGCCTTAATGAAAAACTGTTTTTT. Translating gives CASSLGPSLNEKLFF.

CDR3 coding DNA: TGTGCCAGCAGCTCGAGCGGGAGAAGATACAATGAGCAGTTCTTC. Its protein is CASSSSGRRYNEQFF. This sequence joins TRBV7-6 and TRBJ2-1; the match to TRBD2 covers 8 bases. The CDR3 is 15 amino acids. J lost 4 bases, V lost 4 bases, and 6 bases had no gene match. Per the germline V gene, CDR1 is SGHVS and CDR2 is FNYEAQ.

The chain links TRBV7-9 to TRBJ2-7; D might be TRBD2 (5 bases). Germline CDR1 SEHNR, CDR2 FQNEAQ (reference sequence). The CDR3 sequence is 13 residues long. Deletions cut 0 bases from V and 5 bases from J, with 8 bases between. CDR3 sequence reads: CASSLARANEQYF. CDR3 sequence (DNA): TGTGCCAGCAGCTTAGCGAGGGCCAACGAGCAGTACTTC.

The CDR3 region has the DNA TGTGCCAGCAGCCAGGGGAGTCTGACTGAAGCTTTCTTT. Amino acids: CASSQGSLTEAFF. The chain carries TRBV6-5 and TRBJ1-1; TRBD1 might be the D (6 bases). V dropped 6 bases and J dropped 5 bases, with 13 bases sitting between them. Germline assignment: CDR1 MNHEY and CDR2 SVGAGI. The CDR3 runs to 13 residues.

The rearrangement links TRBV9 to TRBJ2-3; D may be TRBD1 (5 bases). CDR3 size: 14 residues. Trimming shortened V by 0 bases and J by 4 bases, and 9 bases separated the two germline ends. Germline-derived CDR1 and CDR2 are SGDLS and YYNGEE. The CDR3: CASSVGGSADTQYF. The CDR3 coding sequence is TGTGCCAGCAGCGTAGGGGGCTCGGCAGATACGCAGTATTTT.

The V and J genes are TRBV28 and TRBJ1-4; 8 positions agree with TRBD1. Germline CDR1 MDHEN, CDR2 SYDVKM. Unmatched junction bases numbered 6, after V lost 5 bases and J lost 7 bases. The CDR3 length is 14 residues. CDR3 coding DNA: TGTGCCAGCAGTCCCGACAGGGGTCTTGAAAAACTGTTTTTT. Amino acid sequence: CASSPDRGLEKLFF.

The chain has TRBV27 and TRBJ2-3; 16 nucleotides align to TRBD2. Germline CDR1 MNHEY, CDR2 SMNVEV (reference sequence). J gave up 2 bases and V 4 bases, and 9 bases lay outside the gene matches. This CDR3 comprises 19 residues. This CDR3 reads CASSSPGLAGGRDTDTQYF. CDR3 DNA: TGTGCCAGCAGTTCGCCGGGACTAGCGGGGGGGCGAGACACAGATACGCAGTATTTT.

This CDR3 is CASSLISGLAGAETQYF. Here the CDR3 DNA reads TGTGCCAGCAGCTTGATTTCGGGACTAGCGGGAGCGGAGACCCAGTACTTC. The V call is TRBV7-9, the J call TRBJ2-5, with TRBD2 identical over 14 bases. V was pared by 3 bases and J by 5 bases, with 8 bases of the junction left unmatched. Germline CDR1 is SEHNR and CDR2 is FQNEAQ (reference sequence). The CDR3 has 17 amino acids.

V usage is TRBV7-8 and J usage is TRBJ1-3; D is undetermined. Trimming took 5 bases from V and 0 from J, leaving 14 bases between them. CDR3 size: 16 residues. The V gene's germline CDR1 is SGHVS and CDR2 FQNEAQ. Written as DNA, the CDR3 is TGTGCCAGCAGCCTCCGGGGTGGGAACTCTGGAAACACCATATATTTT. Its translation is CASSLRGGNSGNTIYF.

This clone is medium-sized. This chain uses TRBV11-1 with TRBJ1-6, with TRBD1 identical over 7 bases. The CDR3 is 14 residues long. Per the germline V gene, CDR1 is SGHAT and CDR2 is FQDESV (reference sequence). V shed 4 bases and J 5 bases; nucleotides not matched to a gene: 2. The DNA for the CDR3 is TGTGCCAGCAGCTACAGGGGAAATAATTCACCCCTCCACTTT. It encodes CASSYRGNNSPLHF.

About this clone itself: This same CDR3 is encoded by further DNA sequences in the sample. The chain has TRBV28 and TRBJ2-7; no clear D gene. Trimming cost V 2 bases and J 2 bases, with 4 bases left between them. CDR1 and CDR2 from the germline V gene are MDHEN and SYDVKM. The CDR3 length is 12 residues. The CDR3 region is CASSLETYEQYF. The CDR3 DNA is TGTGCCAGCAGTTTAGAAACCTACGAGCAGTACTTC.

This chain joins TRBV15 and TRBJ2-3; D possibly corresponds to TRBD2 (6 bases). V shed 1 base and J shed 6 bases, with 11 bases lying between them. CDR1 is LNHNV and CDR2 is YYDKDF in the germline V gene (reference sequence). The CDR3 length is 14 residues. The CDR3, as DNA: TGTGCCACCAGCAGAGGACGGGGGACCGATACGCAGTATTTT. Translating gives CATSRGRGTDTQYF.

The chain is built from TRBV29-1 and TRBJ2-7; possibly TRBD1 for D (6 bases). The CDR3 runs to 11 residues. Germline V gene data show CDR1 as SQVTM and CDR2 as ANQGSEA. With 3 bases removed from V and 5 bases from J, the gap between germline ends came to 8 bases. The CDR3 DNA follows: TGCAGCGTTGAGGACAGTCACGAGCAGTACTTC. Protein sequence: CSVEDSHEQYF.

This rearrangement joins TRBV19 to TRBJ2-1; D gene unclear. The CDR3 is made up of 13 amino acids. The V end lost 1 base, the J end lost 9 bases, and 10 bases lay between the germline ends. The V gene's germline CDR1 is LNHDA and CDR2 SQIVND (reference sequence). The CDR3 here is CASSIASTREQFF. Here the CDR3 DNA reads TGTGCCAGTAGTATAGCCTCAACTCGTGAGCAGTTCTTC.

The chain links TRBV30 to TRBJ2-1; 7 bases line up with TRBD1. The V and J ends lost 0 bases and 5 bases, in that order; junction bases with no gene match: 7. Germline CDR1 and CDR2: GTSNPN and SVGIG (reference sequence). The CDR3 sequence is 15 residues long. The CDR3 region is CAWSVEQGRHNEQFF. The CDR3 nucleotides are TGTGCCTGGAGTGTAGAACAGGGGCGGCACAATGAGCAGTTCTTC.

This chain joins TRBV15 and TRBJ2-3; 8 bases align to TRBD2. The CDR3 has 15 amino acids. CDR1 and CDR2 (germline): LNHNV, YYDKDF (reference sequence). Germline trimming cut 5 bases from V and 2 bases from J; bases unmatched to any gene: 6. The CDR3 sequence: CATSGASGYTDTQYF. The CDR3 coding sequence is TGTGCCACCAGCGGGGCTAGCGGGTACACAGATACGCAGTATTTT.

The chain has TRBV6-1 and TRBJ1-6, with a tentative D call TRBD1 (5 bases). The germline gives CDR1 MNHNS, CDR2 SASEGT. This CDR3 has 13 residues. V shed 6 bases and J shed 7 bases, with 10 bases lying between them. The CDR3 DNA reads as TGTGCCAGCAGAGGTGAGGGGAATTCACCCCTCCACTTT. Translation gives CASRGEGNSPLHF.

This chain uses TRBV7-9 with TRBJ2-3; TRBD1 might be the D (6 bases). Deletions cut 6 bases from V and 0 bases from J, with 13 bases between. Per the germline V gene, CDR1 is SEHNR and CDR2 is FQNEAQ (reference sequence). The CDR3 runs to 15 residues. The CDR3 nucleotides are TGTGCCAGCAGATCGGACAGAATAAGCACAGATACGCAGTATTTT. Amino acids: CASRSDRISTDTQYF.